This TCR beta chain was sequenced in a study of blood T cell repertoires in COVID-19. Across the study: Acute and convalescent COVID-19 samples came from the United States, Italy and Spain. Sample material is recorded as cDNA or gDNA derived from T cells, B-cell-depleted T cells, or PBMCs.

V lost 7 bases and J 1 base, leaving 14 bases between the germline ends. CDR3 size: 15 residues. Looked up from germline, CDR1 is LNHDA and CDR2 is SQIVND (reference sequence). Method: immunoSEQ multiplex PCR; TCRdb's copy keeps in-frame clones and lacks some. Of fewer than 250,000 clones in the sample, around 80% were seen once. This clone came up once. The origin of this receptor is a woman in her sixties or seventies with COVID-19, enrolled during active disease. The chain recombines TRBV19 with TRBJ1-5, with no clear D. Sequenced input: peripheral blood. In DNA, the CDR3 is TGTGCCAGTAACACCGAGACTAGGAGCAATCAGCCCCAGCATTTT. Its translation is CASNTETRSNQPQHF.